This T cell receptor (beta chain) is from a study of Ad26.COV2.S vaccination and SARS-CoV-2 variants (dated by TCRdb to the early 2020s). For context, the study as a whole: Donors in the vaccine arm were drawn from COV1001, a multicentre, randomized, double-blind, placebo-controlled phase I-IIa trial testing Ad26.COV2.S in healthy adults. Participants in the trial were split at random into five groups of five each, receiving low-dose or high-dose Ad26.COV2.S once or twice, or else placebo on both occasions. Blinding of investigators to trial group allocation was maintained during experiments and outcome assessment. A total of approximately 32 samples were included in the TCR-sequenced set, comprising roughly 19 Ad26.COV2.S vaccine recipients, 5 placebo recipients and 8 SARS-CoV-2 convalescent individuals. TCRbeta repertoire sequencing was used to assess the specificity and breadth of SARS-CoV-2-reactive T cell receptors after Ad26.COV2.S vaccination. Ad26.COV2.S was administered intramuscularly at 5 x 10^10 or 1 x 10^11 viral particles, either as a single shot or as two shots given 56 days apart. General study outcomes and caveats: The study was not powered to compare responses between vaccine doses or regimens. Ad26.COV2.S recipients had higher spike-specific TCR breadth than placebo recipients (P = 0.0014). Non-spike TCR breadth was comparable between vaccine and placebo recipients, consistent with the vaccine containing only spike. Substantial breadth of spike-specific CD8+ and CD4+ T cell responses was reported after vaccination. The authors noted that total T cell responses may have been underestimated by the TCR breadth and depth analyses.

TCRbeta CDR3 regions were sequenced with the immunoSEQ Assay. After extraction, genomic DNA underwent amplification by bias-controlled multiplex PCR, followed by high-throughput sequencing. Processing in the source paper ran as follows. To quantify the absolute abundance of each unique TCRbeta CDR3 region, sequences were collapsed and filtered. Usable DNA was measured by amplifying reference genes present in all nucleated cells, and TCRbeta template counts were normalized to that usable DNA to estimate T cell fraction. Repertoire TCRs were annotated as SARS-CoV-2-specific by exact matching of V gene, CDR3 amino acid sequence and J gene to a known reactive TCR set. The reference SARS-CoV-2 TCR set came from MIRA and was filtered for enrichment in COVID-19-positive ImmuneCODE repertoires, removing public or cross-reactive TCRs. Using the MIRA antigens, annotated TCRs were further analysed by specific ORF or by position within an ORF. Breadth was defined as annotated unique rearrangements over total unique productive rearrangements; depth was the summed frequency of those rearrangements. Group comparisons of TCR breadth used two-sided Wilcoxon rank-sum tests. The immuneACCESS repertoire file appears here via TCRdb, limited to in-frame rearrangements. These files lack a portion of the clones; in checked studies, under half of the deficit traces to unresolved V genes, and the cause of the others is not known. V and J calls and clone size are those listed in that table; D and trimming were worked out from the DNA. This sample comprises approximately 400,000 clones, approximately 83% of them detected only once. The top ten hold roughly 7.4% of the sample.

This clone showed up just a few times. This clone's antigen is unknown. No base quality values were provided; no much bigger clone lies one nucleotide off. The treatment or condition tag for this specimen amounts to: 15 to 20 received Ad26.COV2.S at low or high dose, single or two shots; roughly five received placebo; per-sample allocation not given. For vaccine and placebo recipients, repertoires were sequenced using samples collected on day 63 after the first injection. In Cohort 1b, 25 or so adults aged 18-55 years were enrolled at a single site in Boston, USA, between 29 July and 7 August 2020. As a vaccine, Ad26.COV2.S was a replication-incompetent adenovirus type 26 vector that expressed a prefusion-stabilized SARS-CoV-2 spike protein derived from the original Wuhan strain. The CDR3 runs 15 amino acids, cysteine and phenylalanine included. The only DNA kept is the CDR3, 45 bases in frame from the first base. The junction carries 20 bases between V and J, which are trimmed by 7 bases and 5 bases respectively. According to the germline V gene (reference sequence), CDR1 reads LNHDA and CDR2 reads SQIVND.

Sequenced here: peripheral blood, sampled in a trial of Ad26.COV2.S vaccine versus placebo. The rearrangement combines TRBV19 with TRBJ1-2; the D gene is possibly TRBD1, with 6 bases matching. This sequence originates from a person between 18 and 59 years old who received the Ad26.COV2.S COVID-19 vaccine or a placebo. The DNA reads TGTGCCAGTAAATTCGATGCACAGGGCGATTATGGCTACACCTTC. Its protein reads: CASKFDAQGDYGYTF.